This is a list of T cell receptor beta chains from one sample in a study of blood T cell repertoires in COVID-19. Repertoires were generated with immunoSEQ multiplex PCR, while TCRdb's copy carries only in-frame clones and drops some. Seen here are 100,000 to 150,000 clones, 85% to 90% observed once, and the top ten hold approximately 3.5%. The sequenced material came from peripheral blood. Source of these receptors: a woman of 80 years or more with COVID-19, enrolled during active disease. CDR3s include the opening cysteine and the closing phenylalanine or tryptophan. Each record gives: D gene, V gene, clone size, J gene, CDR3 DNA, CDR3 protein. The D gene is left open where the match is weak. The size entry is marked missing in some rows and otherwise reads once, few, many or a size class.

TRBD2	TRBV6-4	-	TRBJ2-1	TGTGCCAGCAGTGACTCTGTATTAGCGGGAGACGAGGAGCAGTTCTTC	CASSDSVLAGDEEQFF
TRBD1	TRBV7-9	-	TRBJ1-1	TGTGCCAGCAGCCAAGTCGTACAGGGGGTCACTGAAGCTTTCTTT	CASSQVVQGVTEAFF
-	TRBV6-4	-	TRBJ2-1	TGTGCCAGCAGTGACTCCTACAGGGTTTCACAGTTCTTC	CASSDSYRVSQFF
-	TRBV5-4	once	TRBJ1-2	TGTGCCAGCAGTAGCGGGACCGACTATGGCTACACCTTC	CASSSGTDYGYTF
TRBD1	TRBV5-5	-	TRBJ1-1	TGTGCCAGCAGCTTGAGGGGAGACAGGGGGCTTTTGGGCACTGAAGCTTTCTTT	CASSLRGDRGLLGTEAFF
TRBD2	TRBV5-1	-	TRBJ2-1	TGCGCCAGCAGCTACCCCGGACTAGCGGATAATGAGCAGTTCTTC	CASSYPGLADNEQFF
-	TRBV7-2	-	TRBJ2-7	TGTGCCAGCAGCTTCGACAGGTGGGGGCAGTACTTC	CASSFDRWGQYF
TRBD2	TRBV4-2	-	TRBJ2-2	TGTGCCAGCAGCCAAGTGGGCGGGAGGGGCACCGGGGAGCTGTTTTTT	CASSQVGGRGTGELFF
TRBD2	TRBV5-4	-	TRBJ2-7	TGTGCCAGCAGCTTGGACCTAGCGGGAGGCTACGAGCAGTACTTC	CASSLDLAGGYEQYF
TRBD1	TRBV5-1	-	TRBJ1-3	TGCGCCAGCAGCTTGGCAGACAGGGATGGAAACACCATATATTTT	CASSLADRDGNTIYF
TRBD2	TRBV6-5	-	TRBJ2-7	TGTGCCAGCAGTTACGGATTGGGAAGACTAGCCGGGGAGCAGTACTTC	CASSYGLGRLAGEQYF
TRBD1	TRBV28	-	TRBJ1-2	TGTGCCAGCAGTTCGGGACAGGGCTTTGGCTACACCTTC	CASSSGQGFGYTF
TRBD2	TRBV7-6	-	TRBJ2-5	TGTGCCAGCAGCTCCCAGGGGACTAGCGGGAGGGGGCAAGAGACCCAGTACTTC	CASSSQGTSGRGQETQYF
TRBD1	TRBV11-2	-	TRBJ1-6	TGTGCCAGCAGCAACCAACAGGGGTCTAATTCACCCCTCCACTTT	CASSNQQGSNSPLHF
TRBD2	TRBV28	-	TRBJ2-7	TGTGCCAGCAGAGAGGCCCTCGGGGGGTTTGAAGAGCAGTACTTC	CASREALGGFEEQYF
-	TRBV28	-	TRBJ2-7	TGTGCCGCGACTAGTACCGGGGTCTACGAGCAGTACTTC	CAATSTGVYEQYF